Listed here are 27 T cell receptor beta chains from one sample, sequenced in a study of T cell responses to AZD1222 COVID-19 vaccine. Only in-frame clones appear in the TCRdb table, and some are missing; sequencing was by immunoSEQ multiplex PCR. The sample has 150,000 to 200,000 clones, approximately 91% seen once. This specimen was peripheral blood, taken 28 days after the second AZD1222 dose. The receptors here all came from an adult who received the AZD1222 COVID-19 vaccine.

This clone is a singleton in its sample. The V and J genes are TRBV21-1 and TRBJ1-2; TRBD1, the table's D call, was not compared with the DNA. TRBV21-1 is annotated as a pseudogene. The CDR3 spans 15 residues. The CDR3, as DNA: TGTGCCAGCAGCAAAGTGGGGCAGGGTTACTATGGCTACACCTTC. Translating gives CASSKVGQGYYGYTF.

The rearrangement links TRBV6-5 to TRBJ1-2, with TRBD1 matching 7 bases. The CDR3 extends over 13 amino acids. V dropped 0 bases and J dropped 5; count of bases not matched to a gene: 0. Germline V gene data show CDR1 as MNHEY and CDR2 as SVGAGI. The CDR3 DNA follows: TGTGCCAGCAGTTACTCGACAGGGTATGGCTACACCTTC. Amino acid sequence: CASSYSTGYGYTF.

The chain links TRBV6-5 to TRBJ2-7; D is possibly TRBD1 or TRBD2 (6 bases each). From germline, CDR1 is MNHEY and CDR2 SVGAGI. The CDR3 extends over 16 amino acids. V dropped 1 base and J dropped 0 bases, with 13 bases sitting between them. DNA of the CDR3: TGTGCCAGCAGTTACTTCCCCGGGGGCTACTCCTACGAGCAGTACTTC. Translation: CASSYFPGGYSYEQYF.

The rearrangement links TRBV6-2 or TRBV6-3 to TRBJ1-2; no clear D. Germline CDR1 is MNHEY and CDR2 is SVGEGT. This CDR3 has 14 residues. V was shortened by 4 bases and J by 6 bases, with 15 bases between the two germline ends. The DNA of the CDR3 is TGTGCCAGCAGTTCGGCTGGAGTTTTGGATGGCTACACCTTC. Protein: CASSSAGVLDGYTF.

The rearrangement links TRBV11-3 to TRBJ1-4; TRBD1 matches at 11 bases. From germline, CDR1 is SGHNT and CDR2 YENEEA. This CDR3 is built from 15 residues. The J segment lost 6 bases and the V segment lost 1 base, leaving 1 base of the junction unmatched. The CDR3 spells CASSLVGQGDEKLFF. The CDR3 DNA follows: TGTGCCAGCAGCTTAGTGGGACAGGGGGATGAAAAACTGTTTTTT.

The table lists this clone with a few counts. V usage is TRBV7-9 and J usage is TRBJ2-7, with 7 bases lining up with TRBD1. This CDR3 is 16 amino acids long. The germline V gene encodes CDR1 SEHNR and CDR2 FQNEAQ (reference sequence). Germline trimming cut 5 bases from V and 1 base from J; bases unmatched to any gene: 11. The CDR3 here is CASSPNDRAQSYEQYF. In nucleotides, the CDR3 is TGTGCCAGCAGCCCCAATGACAGGGCCCAATCCTACGAGCAGTACTTC.

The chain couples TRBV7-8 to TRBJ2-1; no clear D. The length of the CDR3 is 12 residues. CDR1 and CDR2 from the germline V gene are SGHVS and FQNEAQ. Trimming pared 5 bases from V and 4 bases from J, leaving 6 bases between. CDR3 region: CASSQAYNEQFF. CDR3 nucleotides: TGTGCCAGCAGCCAAGCGTACAATGAGCAGTTCTTC.

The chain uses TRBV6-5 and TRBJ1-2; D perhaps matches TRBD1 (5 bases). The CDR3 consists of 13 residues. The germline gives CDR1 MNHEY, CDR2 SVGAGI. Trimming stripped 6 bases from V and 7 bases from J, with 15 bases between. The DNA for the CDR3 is TGTGCCAGCAGATGGGACGGGAGTAGTGGCTACACCTTC. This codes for CASRWDGSSGYTF.

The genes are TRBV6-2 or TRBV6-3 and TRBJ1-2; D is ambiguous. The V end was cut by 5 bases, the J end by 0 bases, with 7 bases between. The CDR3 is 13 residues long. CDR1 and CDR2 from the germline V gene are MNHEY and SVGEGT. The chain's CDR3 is CASSKTPNYGYTF. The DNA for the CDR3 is TGTGCCAGCAGTAAAACACCTAACTATGGCTACACCTTC.

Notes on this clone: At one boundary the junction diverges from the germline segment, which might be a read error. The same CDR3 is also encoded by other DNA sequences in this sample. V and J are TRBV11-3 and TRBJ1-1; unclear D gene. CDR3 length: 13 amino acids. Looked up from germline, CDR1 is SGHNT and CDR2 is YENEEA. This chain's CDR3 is CASSVSVKSEAFF. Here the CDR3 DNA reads TGTGCCAGCAGCGTTTCAGTCAAATCTGAGGCTTTCTTT.

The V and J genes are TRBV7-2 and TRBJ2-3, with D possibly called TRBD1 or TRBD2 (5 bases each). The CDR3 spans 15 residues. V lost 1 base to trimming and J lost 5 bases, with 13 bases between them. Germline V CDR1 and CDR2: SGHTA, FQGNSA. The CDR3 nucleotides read TGTGCCAGCAGCTTAGTCATCAGGGCGGGAGATACGCAGTATTTT. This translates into CASSLVIRAGDTQYF.

The CDR3 here is CASSPFGANVLTF. CDR3 sequence (DNA): TGCGCCAGCAGCCCTTTTGGGGCCAACGTCCTGACTTTC. The J gene is TRBJ2-6, the V gene TRBV5-1; no clear D. Germline V gives CDR1 SGHRS, CDR2 YFSETQ. V was pared by 4 bases and J by 3 bases, with 5 bases between. The CDR3 contains 13 residues.

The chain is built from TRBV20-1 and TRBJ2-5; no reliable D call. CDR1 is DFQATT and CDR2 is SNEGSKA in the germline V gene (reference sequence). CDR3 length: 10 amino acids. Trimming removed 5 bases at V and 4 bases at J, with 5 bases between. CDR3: CSAVLETQYF. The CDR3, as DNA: TGCAGTGCTGTCCTAGAGACCCAGTACTTC.

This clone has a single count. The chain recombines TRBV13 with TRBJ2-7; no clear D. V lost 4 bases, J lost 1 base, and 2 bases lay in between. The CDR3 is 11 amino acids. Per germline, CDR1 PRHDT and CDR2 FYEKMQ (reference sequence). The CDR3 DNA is TGTGCCAGCAGCTCGTCCTACGAGCAGTACTTC. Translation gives CASSSSYEQYF.

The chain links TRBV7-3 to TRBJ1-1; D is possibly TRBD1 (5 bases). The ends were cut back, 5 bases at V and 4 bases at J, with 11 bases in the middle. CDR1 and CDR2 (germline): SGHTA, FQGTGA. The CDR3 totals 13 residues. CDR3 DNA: TGTGCCAGCAGCCCGATGGGGGGCACTGAAGCTTTCTTT. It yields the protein CASSPMGGTEAFF. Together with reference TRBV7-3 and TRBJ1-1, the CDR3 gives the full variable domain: GAGVSQTPSNKVTEKGKYVELRCDPISGHTALYWYRQSLGQGPEFLIYFQGTGAADDSGLPNDRFFAVRPEGSVSTLKIQRTERGDSAVYLCASSPMGGTEAFFGQGTRLTVV.

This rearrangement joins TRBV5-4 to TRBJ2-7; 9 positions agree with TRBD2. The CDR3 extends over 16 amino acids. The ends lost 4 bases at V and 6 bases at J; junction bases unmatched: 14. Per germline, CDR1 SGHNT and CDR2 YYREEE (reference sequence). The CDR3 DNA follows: TGTGCCAGCAGCGTCGGGACTAGCTCCGTTCCCTCCGAGCAGTACTTC. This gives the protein CASSVGTSSVPSEQYF. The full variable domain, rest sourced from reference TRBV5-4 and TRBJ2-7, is ETGVTQSPTHLIKTRGQQVTLRCSSQSGHNTVSWYQQALGQGPQFIFQYYREEENGRGNFPPRFSGLQFPNYSSELNVNALELDDSALYLCASSVGTSSVPSEQYFGPGTRLTVT.

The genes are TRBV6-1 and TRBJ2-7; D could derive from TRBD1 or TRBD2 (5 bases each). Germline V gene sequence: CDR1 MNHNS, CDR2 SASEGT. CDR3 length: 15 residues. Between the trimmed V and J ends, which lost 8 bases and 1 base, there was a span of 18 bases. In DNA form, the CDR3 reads TGTGCCAGCGCACCCAGGGACCGATCTTCCTACGAGCAGTACTTC. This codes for CASAPRDRSSYEQYF.

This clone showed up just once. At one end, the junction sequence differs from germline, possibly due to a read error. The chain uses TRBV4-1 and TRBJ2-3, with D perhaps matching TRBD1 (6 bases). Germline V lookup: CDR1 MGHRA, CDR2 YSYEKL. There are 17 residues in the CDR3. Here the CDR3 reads CARSDRGRTAGGDTQYF. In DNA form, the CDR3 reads TGCGCCCGCAGCGACCGGGGTCGGACAGCTGGGGGAGATACGCAGTATTTT.

CDR3 in amino acids: CASSITGAQPQHF. The CDR3 DNA reads as TGTGCCAGTAGTATAACAGGGGCACAGCCCCAGCATTTT. J is TRBJ1-5 and V is TRBV19; 7 positions match TRBD1. Germline V CDR1 and CDR2: LNHDA, SQIVND (reference sequence). The junction had 2 bases not matched to a gene; V was cut back by 2 bases and J by 7 bases. The CDR3 runs 13 residues. The full variable domain, with the rest looked up from reference TRBV19 and TRBJ1-5, is DGGITQSPKYLFRKEGQNVTLSCEQNLNHDAMYWYRQDPGQGLRLIYYSQIVNDFQKGDIAEGYSVSREKKESFPLTVTSAQKNPTAFYLCASSITGAQPQHFGDGTRLSIL.

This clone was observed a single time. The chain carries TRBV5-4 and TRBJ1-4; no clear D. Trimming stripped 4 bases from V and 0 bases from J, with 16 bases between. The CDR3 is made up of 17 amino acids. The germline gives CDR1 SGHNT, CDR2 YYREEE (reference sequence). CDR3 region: CASSPQATTATNEKLFF. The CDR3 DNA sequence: TGTGCCAGCAGCCCCCAGGCGACTACCGCAACTAATGAAAAACTGTTTTTT.

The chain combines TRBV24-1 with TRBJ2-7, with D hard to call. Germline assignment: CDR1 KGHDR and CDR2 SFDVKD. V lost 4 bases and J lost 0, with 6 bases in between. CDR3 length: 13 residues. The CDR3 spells CATSDFGSYEQYF. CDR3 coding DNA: TGTGCCACCAGTGACTTCGGCTCCTACGAGCAGTACTTC.

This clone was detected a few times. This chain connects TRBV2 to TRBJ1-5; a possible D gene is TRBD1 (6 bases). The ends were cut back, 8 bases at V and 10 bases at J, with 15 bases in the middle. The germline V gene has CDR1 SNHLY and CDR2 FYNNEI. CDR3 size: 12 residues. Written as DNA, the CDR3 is TGTGCCAGCGGACAGCTCAGCGGCCCCCAGCATTTT. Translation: CASGQLSGPQHF.

The CDR3 reads CASSLGASGNSGNTIYF. CDR3 bases: TGCGCCAGCAGCTTGGGAGCCTCAGGCAACTCTGGAAACACCATATATTTT. The chain recombines TRBV5-1 with TRBJ1-3, with D unresolved. Trimming left V 0 bases short and J 0 bases short, with 13 bases between. The CDR3 is made up of 17 amino acids. Germline loops: CDR1 SGHRS, CDR2 YFSETQ.

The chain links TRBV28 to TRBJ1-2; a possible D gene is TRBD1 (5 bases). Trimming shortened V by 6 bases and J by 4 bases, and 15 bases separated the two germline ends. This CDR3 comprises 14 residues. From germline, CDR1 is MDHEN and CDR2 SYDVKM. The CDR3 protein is CASSPGTAGYGYTF. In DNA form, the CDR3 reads TGTGCCAGCAGCCCCGGGACCGCCGGCTATGGCTACACCTTC.

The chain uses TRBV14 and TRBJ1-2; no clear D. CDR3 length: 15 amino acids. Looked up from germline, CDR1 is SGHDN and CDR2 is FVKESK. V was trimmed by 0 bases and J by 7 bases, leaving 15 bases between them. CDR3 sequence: CASSQDHLGPSGYTF. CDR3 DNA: TGTGCCAGCAGCCAAGATCATTTAGGGCCTAGTGGCTACACCTTC.

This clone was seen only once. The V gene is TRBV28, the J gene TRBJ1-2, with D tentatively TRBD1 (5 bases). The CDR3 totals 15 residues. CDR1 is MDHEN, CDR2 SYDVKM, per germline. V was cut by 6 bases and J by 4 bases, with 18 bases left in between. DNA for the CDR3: TGTGCCAGCAGCCAAACTGGGGCACATATCTATGGCTACACCTTC. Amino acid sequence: CASSQTGAHIYGYTF.

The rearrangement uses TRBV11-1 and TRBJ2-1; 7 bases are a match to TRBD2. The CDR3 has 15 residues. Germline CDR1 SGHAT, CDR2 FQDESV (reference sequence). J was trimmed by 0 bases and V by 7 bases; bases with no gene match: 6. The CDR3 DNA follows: TGTGCCAGCACCTTCCGCGGGAGCTCCTACAATGAGCAGTTCTTC. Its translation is CASTFRGSSYNEQFF.